A single sample is the source of the 25 T cell receptor beta chains below, sequenced in a study of blood T cell repertoires in COVID-19. TCRdb keeps only in-frame clones here, not all; method: immunoSEQ multiplex PCR. The sample shows 350,000 to 550,000 clones, 75% to 90% of them seen only once. The sequencing input was PBMCs or T cells enriched from blood (not recorded which). These receptors were collected from a man aged 25-40 years who had recovered from COVID-19.

The chain employs TRBV10-3 and TRBJ1-6; no reliable D call. Germline CDR1 reads ENHRY; CDR2 reads SYGVKD. Trimming left V 4 bases short and J 0 bases short, with 10 bases between. The CDR3 is 16 amino acids. The CDR3 spells CAISVSGSSYNSPLHF. Here the CDR3 DNA reads TGTGCCATCAGTGTATCGGGGAGCTCCTATAATTCACCCCTCCACTTT.

This rearrangement joins TRBV9 to TRBJ1-1; D gene uncertain. The CDR3 is 14 residues long. Germline V lookup: CDR1 SGDLS, CDR2 YYNGEE. V was cut by 5 bases and J by 4 bases, with 15 bases left in between. In DNA form, the CDR3 reads TGTGCCAGCAGTGAAGACACGCTGGGCACTGAAGCTTTCTTT. Translation gives CASSEDTLGTEAFF.

V and J are TRBV2 and TRBJ2-2; D gene uncertain. The germline gives CDR1 SNHLY, CDR2 FYNNEI. V dropped 4 bases and J dropped 0 bases, with 9 bases sitting between them. CDR3 length equals 15 residues. Here the CDR3 reads CASSGWATNTGELFF. The CDR3 coding sequence is TGTGCCAGCAGTGGGTGGGCAACGAACACCGGGGAGCTGTTTTTT.

V and J are TRBV2 and TRBJ2-1; D not resolved. V was pared by 1 base and J by 5 bases, with 6 bases between. Germline assignment: CDR1 SNHLY and CDR2 FYNNEI. This CDR3 is 13 amino acids long. Here the CDR3 DNA reads TGTGCCAGCAGTGAAGGCGTCAACAATGAGCAGTTCTTC. Translated: CASSEGVNNEQFF.

The chain combines TRBV19 with TRBJ2-1; 8 positions agree with TRBD2. V dropped 6 bases and J dropped 8; count of bases not matched to a gene: 12. Per the germline V gene, CDR1 is LNHDA and CDR2 is SQIVND (reference sequence). The CDR3 totals 15 residues. The CDR3 sequence: CASSSSVAGLYEQFF. In DNA form, the CDR3 reads TGTGCCAGTAGCTCCAGCGTAGCGGGACTGTATGAGCAGTTCTTC.

With regard to this clone: The same CDR3 also results from other DNA sequences found in this sample. The rearrangement uses TRBV24-1 and TRBJ1-5; D perhaps matches TRBD1 (5 bases). The CDR3 loop spans 14 amino acids. Germline CDR1 reads KGHDR; CDR2 reads SFDVKD. The V gene lost 1 base and the J gene lost 4 bases, with 7 bases spanning the gap. CDR3 in amino acids: CATSDLDSNQPQHF. In nucleotides, the CDR3 is TGTGCCACCAGTGATTTAGACAGTAATCAGCCCCAGCATTTT.

J is TRBJ2-1 and V is TRBV2; D is possibly TRBD2 (5 bases). The germline CDR1 and CDR2 sequences are SNHLY and FYNNEI. V shed 4 bases and J shed 8 bases, with 12 bases lying between them. The CDR3 covers 13 residues. The CDR3 bases are TGTGCCAGCAGTGTGAGAGAGGGCTATGAGCAGTTCTTC. Its protein product is CASSVREGYEQFF.

This chain links TRBV23-1 with TRBJ2-7; D is perhaps TRBD2 (6 bases). TRBV23-1 is placed among ORFs of uncertain function. The V end lost 4 bases, the J end lost 5 bases, and 18 bases lay between the germline ends. This CDR3 spans 15 amino acids. CDR3 bases: TGCGCCAGCAGTCGTGGGAGGAGGGGCCCCCACGAGCAGTACTTC. Its protein is CASSRGRRGPHEQYF.

The chain has TRBV11-2 and TRBJ2-1; possibly TRBD1 for D (5 bases). From germline, CDR1 is SGHAT and CDR2 FQNNGV. CDR3 length: 19 residues. The ends were cut back, 1 base at V and 0 bases at J, with 19 bases in the middle. The CDR3 loop reads CASSLVAPRDTSSYNEQFF. The CDR3 region has the DNA TGTGCCAGCAGCTTAGTAGCCCCCAGGGATACGTCCTCCTACAATGAGCAGTTCTTC.

This chain uses TRBV10-1 with TRBJ2-7; 7 nucleotides line up with TRBD1. Trimming removed 11 bases from V and 2 bases from J; junction bases left unmatched: 9. The germline V gene encodes CDR1 WNHNN and CDR2 SYGVQD (reference sequence). The CDR3 runs 13 residues. CDR3 coding DNA: TGCGCCCGAAGGGACAGACCGACCTACGAGCAGTACTTC. Translating it yields CARRDRPTYEQYF.

V gene TRBV19 combines with J gene TRBJ2-2; 10 nucleotides agree with TRBD2. V dropped 3 bases and J dropped 7; count of bases not matched to a gene: 5. The CDR3 totals 15 residues. Germline-derived CDR1 and CDR2 are LNHDA and SQIVND (reference sequence). CDR3 sequence reads: CASSMLAGAGGELFF. In DNA form, the CDR3 reads TGTGCCAGTAGTATGCTAGCGGGAGCGGGCGGGGAGCTGTTTTTT.

This clone was seen only once. V is TRBV5-1 and J is TRBJ2-1; 9 bases match TRBD2. CDR1 and CDR2 from the germline V gene are SGHRS and YFSETQ. The CDR3 sequence is 15 residues long. Germline trimming cut 0 bases from V and 11 bases from J; bases unmatched to any gene: 9. As DNA, the CDR3 is TGCGCCAGCAGCTTGGGGCTAGCGGGACCTACCCAGCAGTTCTTC. This gives the protein CASSLGLAGPTQQFF.

V and J are TRBV28 and TRBJ1-2; 9 bases are shared with TRBD1. Germline V gene data show CDR1 as MDHEN and CDR2 as SYDVKM. The trim removed 5 bases at V and 5 bases at J, leaving 6 bases unmatched. This CDR3 has 14 residues. The CDR3 DNA is TGTGCCAGCAGTACGGACAGGGGTCCATATGGCTACACCTTC. Amino acid sequence: CASSTDRGPYGYTF.

The CDR3 nucleotides read TGTGCCAGCTCACCACCGGGACTCGGTACCGGGGAGCTGTTTTTT. It specifies CASSPPGLGTGELFF. The chain recombines TRBV18 with TRBJ2-2; tentatively, D is TRBD2 (6 bases). V was trimmed by 0 bases and J by 5 bases, leaving 10 bases between them. Germline values: CDR1 KGHSH, CDR2 LQKENI. There are 15 residues in the CDR3.

V usage is TRBV19 and J usage is TRBJ2-7; 9 nucleotides line up with TRBD1. The germline gives CDR1 LNHDA, CDR2 SQIVND (reference sequence). With V trimmed by 6 bases and J by 0 bases, 3 bases remained unmatched. The CDR3 runs to 14 residues. The CDR3 DNA follows: TGTGCCAGTAGCCTGACAGGGGGCTCCTACGAGCAGTACTTC. The encoded protein is CASSLTGGSYEQYF.

The chain is built from TRBV7-2 and TRBJ1-5; D uncertain. The V gene's germline CDR1 is SGHTA and CDR2 FQGNSA. Trimming pared 1 base from V and 6 bases from J, leaving 7 bases between. There are 13 residues in the CDR3. The CDR3 here is CASSLDSSQPQHF. The DNA of the CDR3 is TGTGCCAGCAGCTTAGACAGTTCTCAGCCCCAGCATTTT.

J is TRBJ1-3 and V is TRBV9; a weak D match, TRBD1 (6 bases). The CDR3 runs 18 residues. Germline V gene data show CDR1 as SGDLS and CDR2 as YYNGEE. V gave up 0 bases and J gave up 0 bases, with 16 bases separating them. CDR3 in amino acids: CASSVDPGRGNSGNTIYF. CDR3 sequence (DNA): TGTGCCAGCAGCGTAGATCCCGGCAGGGGAAACTCTGGAAACACCATATATTTT.

V is TRBV10-3 and J is TRBJ1-5; no firm D call. With 0 bases removed from V and 2 bases from J, the gap between germline ends came to 8 bases. Germline-derived CDR1 and CDR2 are ENHRY and SYGVKD. The CDR3 consists of 15 residues. For the CDR3, the DNA is TGTGCCATCAGTGAGTCCCAGGTTGGCAATCAGCCCCAGCATTTT. This codes for CAISESQVGNQPQHF.

In this sample, this clone turned up many times. The chain is built from TRBV14 and TRBJ2-1; 8 bases are shared with TRBD2. V shed 0 bases, J shed 8 bases, and the junction held 9 bases outside the gene matches. The CDR3 spans 16 residues. The germline V gene has CDR1 SGHDN and CDR2 FVKESK. CDR3 in amino acids: CASSQDLRLAFDEQFF. CDR3 bases: TGTGCCAGCAGCCAAGATCTGAGACTAGCGTTCGATGAGCAGTTCTTC.

The rearrangement uses TRBV10-3 and TRBJ1-2; 7 nucleotides line up with TRBD1. The V gene's germline CDR1 is ENHRY and CDR2 SYGVKD. CDR3 length: 16 residues. V shed 2 bases, J shed 6 bases, and the junction held 12 bases outside the gene matches. The CDR3 DNA is TGTGCCATCAGTGAGACAGGACAGGTGATTCTGGATGGCTACACCTTC. Translation: CAISETGQVILDGYTF.

V gene TRBV4-1 combines with J gene TRBJ1-5; 9 nucleotides align to TRBD1. With 0 bases clipped from V and 4 bases from J, the junction kept 4 bases outside the gene matches. CDR1 is MGHRA and CDR2 is YSYEKL in the germline V gene. The CDR3 loop spans 16 amino acids. CDR3 in DNA: TGCGCCAGCAGCCAAGAGGGACAGGGAGGTAATCAGCCCCAGCATTTT. Translated: CASSQEGQGGNQPQHF.

Notes on this clone: In the same sample, other DNA sequences code for this CDR3. In DNA form, the CDR3 reads TGTGCCAGCAGCTTAGGAGCAGGAAACACCATATATTTT. It codes for CASSLGAGNTIYF. The rearrangement uses TRBV7-9 and TRBJ1-3; D not resolved. CDR3 size: 13 residues. The germline gives CDR1 SEHNR, CDR2 FQNEAQ (reference sequence). V dropped 1 base and J dropped 4 bases, with 5 bases sitting between them.

The chain is built from TRBV7-9 and TRBJ2-2; D is unresolved. This CDR3 spans 13 amino acids. Germline CDR1 and CDR2: SEHNR and FQNEAQ (reference sequence). V was trimmed by 6 bases and J by 7 bases, leaving 12 bases between them. This CDR3 is CASSASGVGELFF. The CDR3, as DNA: TGTGCCAGCAGTGCTAGTGGCGTCGGGGAGCTGTTTTTT.

The chain couples TRBV5-6 to TRBJ1-1; 7 bases line up with TRBD1. Trimming at V came to 0 bases and at J to 1 base, leaving 6 bases not matched to a gene. The CDR3 sequence is 16 residues long. The germline CDR1 and CDR2 sequences are SGHDT and YYEEEE. The CDR3: CASSLGAGGWNTEAFF. For the CDR3, the DNA is TGTGCCAGCAGCTTGGGGGCAGGGGGTTGGAACACTGAAGCTTTCTTT.

The CDR3 spells CASSPPPSGNTIYF. CDR3 bases: TGTGCCAGCTCACCTCCTCCCTCTGGAAACACCATATATTTT. The chain combines TRBV18 with TRBJ1-3, with D unresolved. The germline CDR1 and CDR2 sequences are KGHSH and LQKENI. V shed 3 bases and J shed 0 bases, with 6 bases lying between them. The CDR3 sequence is 14 residues long.